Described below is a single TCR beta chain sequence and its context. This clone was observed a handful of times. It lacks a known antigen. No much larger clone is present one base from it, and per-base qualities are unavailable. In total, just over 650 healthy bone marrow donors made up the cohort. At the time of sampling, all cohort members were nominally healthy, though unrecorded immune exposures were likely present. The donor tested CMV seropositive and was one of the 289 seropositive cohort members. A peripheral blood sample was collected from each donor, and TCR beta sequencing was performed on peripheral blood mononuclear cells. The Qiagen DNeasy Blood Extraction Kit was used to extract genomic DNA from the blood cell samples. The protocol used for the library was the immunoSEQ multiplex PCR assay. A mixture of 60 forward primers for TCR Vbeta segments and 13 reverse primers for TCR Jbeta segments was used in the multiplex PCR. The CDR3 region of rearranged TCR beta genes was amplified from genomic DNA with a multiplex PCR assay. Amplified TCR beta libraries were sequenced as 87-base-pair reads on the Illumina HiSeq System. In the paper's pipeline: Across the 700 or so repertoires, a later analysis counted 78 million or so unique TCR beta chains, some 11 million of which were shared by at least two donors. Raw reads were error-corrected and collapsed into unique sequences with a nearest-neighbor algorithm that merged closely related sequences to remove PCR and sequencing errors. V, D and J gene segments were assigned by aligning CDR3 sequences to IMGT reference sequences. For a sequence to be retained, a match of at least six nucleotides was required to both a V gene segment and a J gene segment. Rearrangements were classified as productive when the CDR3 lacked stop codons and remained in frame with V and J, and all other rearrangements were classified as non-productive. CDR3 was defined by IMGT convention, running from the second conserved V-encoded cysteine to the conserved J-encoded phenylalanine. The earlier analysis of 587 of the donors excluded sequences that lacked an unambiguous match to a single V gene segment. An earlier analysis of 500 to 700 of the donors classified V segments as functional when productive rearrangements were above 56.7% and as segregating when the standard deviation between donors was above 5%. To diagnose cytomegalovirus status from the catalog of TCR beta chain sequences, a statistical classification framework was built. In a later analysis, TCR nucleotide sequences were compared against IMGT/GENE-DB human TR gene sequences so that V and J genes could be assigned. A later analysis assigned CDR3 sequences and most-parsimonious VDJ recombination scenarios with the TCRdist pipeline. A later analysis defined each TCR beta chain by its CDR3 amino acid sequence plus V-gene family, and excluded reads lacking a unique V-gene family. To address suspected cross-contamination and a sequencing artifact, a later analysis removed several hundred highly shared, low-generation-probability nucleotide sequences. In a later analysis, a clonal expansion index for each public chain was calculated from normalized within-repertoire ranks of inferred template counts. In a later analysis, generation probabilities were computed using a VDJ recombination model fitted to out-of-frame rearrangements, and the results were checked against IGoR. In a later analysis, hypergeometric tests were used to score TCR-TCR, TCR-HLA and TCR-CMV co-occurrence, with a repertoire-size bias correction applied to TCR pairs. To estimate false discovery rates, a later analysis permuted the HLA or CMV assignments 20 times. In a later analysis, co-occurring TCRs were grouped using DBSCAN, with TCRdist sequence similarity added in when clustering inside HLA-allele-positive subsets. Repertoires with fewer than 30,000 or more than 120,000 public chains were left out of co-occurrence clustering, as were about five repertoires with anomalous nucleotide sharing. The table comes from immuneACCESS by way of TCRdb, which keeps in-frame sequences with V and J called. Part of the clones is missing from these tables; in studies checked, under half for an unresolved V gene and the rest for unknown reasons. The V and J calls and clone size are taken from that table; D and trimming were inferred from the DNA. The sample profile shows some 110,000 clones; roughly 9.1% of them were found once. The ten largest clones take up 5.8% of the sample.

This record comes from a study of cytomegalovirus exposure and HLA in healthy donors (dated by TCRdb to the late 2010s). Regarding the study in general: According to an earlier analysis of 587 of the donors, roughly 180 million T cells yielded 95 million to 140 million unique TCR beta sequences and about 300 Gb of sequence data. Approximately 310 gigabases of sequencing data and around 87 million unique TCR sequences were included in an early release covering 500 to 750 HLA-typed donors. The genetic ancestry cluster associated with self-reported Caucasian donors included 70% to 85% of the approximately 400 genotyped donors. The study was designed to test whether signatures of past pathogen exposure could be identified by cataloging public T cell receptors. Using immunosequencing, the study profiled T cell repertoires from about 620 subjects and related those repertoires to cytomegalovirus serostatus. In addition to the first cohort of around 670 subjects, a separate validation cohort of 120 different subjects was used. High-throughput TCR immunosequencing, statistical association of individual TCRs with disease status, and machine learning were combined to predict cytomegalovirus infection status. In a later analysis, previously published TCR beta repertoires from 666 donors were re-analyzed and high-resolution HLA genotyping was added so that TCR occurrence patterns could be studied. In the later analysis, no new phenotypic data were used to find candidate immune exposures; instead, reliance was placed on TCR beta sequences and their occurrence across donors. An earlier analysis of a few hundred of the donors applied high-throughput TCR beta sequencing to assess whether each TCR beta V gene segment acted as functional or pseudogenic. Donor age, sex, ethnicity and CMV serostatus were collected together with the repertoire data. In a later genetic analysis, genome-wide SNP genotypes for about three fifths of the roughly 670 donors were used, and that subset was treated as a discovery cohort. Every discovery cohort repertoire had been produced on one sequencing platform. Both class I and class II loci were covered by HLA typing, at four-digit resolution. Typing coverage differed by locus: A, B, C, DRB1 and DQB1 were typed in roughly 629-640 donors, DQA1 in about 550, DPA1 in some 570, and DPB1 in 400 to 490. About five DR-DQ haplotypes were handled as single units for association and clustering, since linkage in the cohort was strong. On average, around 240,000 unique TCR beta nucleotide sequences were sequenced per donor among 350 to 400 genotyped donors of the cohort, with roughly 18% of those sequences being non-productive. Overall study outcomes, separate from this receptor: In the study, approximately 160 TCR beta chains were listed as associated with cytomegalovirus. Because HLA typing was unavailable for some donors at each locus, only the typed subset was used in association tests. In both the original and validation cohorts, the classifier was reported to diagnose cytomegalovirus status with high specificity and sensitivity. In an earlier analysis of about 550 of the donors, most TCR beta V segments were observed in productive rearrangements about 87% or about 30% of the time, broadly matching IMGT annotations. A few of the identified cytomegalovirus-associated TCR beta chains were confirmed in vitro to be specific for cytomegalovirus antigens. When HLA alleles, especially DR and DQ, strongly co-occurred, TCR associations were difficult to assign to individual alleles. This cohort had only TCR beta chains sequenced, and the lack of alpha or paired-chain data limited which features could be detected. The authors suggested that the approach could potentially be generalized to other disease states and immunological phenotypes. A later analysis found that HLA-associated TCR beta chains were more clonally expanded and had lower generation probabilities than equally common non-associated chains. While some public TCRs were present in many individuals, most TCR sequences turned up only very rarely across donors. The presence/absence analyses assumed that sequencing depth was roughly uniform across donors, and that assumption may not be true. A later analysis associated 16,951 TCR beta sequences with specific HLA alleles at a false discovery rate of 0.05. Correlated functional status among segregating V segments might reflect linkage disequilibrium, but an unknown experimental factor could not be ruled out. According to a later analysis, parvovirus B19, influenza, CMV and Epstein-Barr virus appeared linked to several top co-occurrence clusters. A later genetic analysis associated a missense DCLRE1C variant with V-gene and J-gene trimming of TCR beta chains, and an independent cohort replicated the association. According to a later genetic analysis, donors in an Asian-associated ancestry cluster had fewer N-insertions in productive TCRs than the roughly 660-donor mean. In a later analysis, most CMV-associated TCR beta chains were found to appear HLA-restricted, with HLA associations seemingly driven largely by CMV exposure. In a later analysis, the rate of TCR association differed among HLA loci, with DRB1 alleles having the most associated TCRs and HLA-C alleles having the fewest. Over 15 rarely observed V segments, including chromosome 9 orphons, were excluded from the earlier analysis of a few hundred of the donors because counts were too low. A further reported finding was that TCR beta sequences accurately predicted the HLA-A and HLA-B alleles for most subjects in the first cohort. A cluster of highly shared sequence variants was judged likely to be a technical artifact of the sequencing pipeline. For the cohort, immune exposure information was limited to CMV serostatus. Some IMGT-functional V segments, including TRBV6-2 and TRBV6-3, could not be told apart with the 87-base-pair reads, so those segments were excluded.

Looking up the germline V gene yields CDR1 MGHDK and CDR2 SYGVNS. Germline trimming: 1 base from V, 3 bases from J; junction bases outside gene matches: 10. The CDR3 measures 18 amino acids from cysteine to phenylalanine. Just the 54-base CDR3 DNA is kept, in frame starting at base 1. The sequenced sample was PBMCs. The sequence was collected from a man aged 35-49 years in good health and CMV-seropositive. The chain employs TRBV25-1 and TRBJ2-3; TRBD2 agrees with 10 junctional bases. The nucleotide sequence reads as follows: TGTGCCAGCAGTGAATCCTGGGAGCGGGAGGGGCGAACAGATACGCAGTATTTT. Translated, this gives CASSESWEREGRTDTQYF.